Judged by abundance, the clone carrying this T cell receptor (beta chain) is medium-sized. Since it is a stray read in a library aimed at alpha chains, this beta chain has a size that is not meaningful. This sample is part of a study of spatial heterogeneity in lung cancer. Study-wide context: Mean representation of each unique TCR and UMI combination in the raw reads exceeded 9.5 occurrences.

The time point: sample taken at primary tumor resection. Whole RNA, isolated from tumor, nontumor lung or frozen PBMC, was sequenced without prior sorting. Samples were obtained from approximately 72 donors, all untreated early-stage non-small cell lung cancer patients. The germline V gene has CDR1 SGHKS and CDR2 YYEKEE (reference sequence). V lost 0 bases, J lost 8 bases, and 12 bases lay in between. CDR3 size: 15 residues. A distinct unique molecular identifier was carried by each TCR cDNA molecule. One entry per CDR3 protein, called by TCRdb with MiXCR from the 5' RACE reads. The sample lists 850 to 1,400 distinct CDR3 sequences; 5% to 8.5% were seen once.

The sample here was normal lung tissue next to the tumor, taken at surgery. The V and J genes are TRBV5-5 and TRBJ1-6; D gene unclear. The source is a male donor with early-stage non-small cell lung cancer. CDR3 protein: CASSLAAGAHSPLHF. The CDR3 DNA is TGTGCCAGCAGCTTGGCGGCAGGAGCTCATTCACCCCTCCACTTT.